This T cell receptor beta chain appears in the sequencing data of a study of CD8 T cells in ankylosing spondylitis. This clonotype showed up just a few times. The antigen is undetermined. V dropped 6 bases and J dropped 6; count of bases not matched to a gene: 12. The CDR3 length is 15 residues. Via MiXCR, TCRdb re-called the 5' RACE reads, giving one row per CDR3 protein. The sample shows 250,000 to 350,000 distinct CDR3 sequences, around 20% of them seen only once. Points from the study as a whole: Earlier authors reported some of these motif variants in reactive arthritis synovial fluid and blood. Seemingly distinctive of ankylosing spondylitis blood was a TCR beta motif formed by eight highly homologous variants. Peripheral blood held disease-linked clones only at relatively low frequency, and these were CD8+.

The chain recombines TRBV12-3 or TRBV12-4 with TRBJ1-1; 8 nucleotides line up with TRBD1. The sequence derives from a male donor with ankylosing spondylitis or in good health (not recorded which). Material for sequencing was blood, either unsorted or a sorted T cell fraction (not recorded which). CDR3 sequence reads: CASSITQGALSEAFF. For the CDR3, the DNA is TGTGCCAGCAGCATCACCCAGGGGGCCCTCTCTGAAGCTTTCTTT.